The 26 T cell receptor beta chains presented below share a single source sample, sequenced in a study of human T cells and chemical hapten exposure. Time point indicated: pre-sensitization, week 0. Treatment denoted: therapeutic diphenylcyclopropenone sensitization with weekly scalp DPC. Each CDR3 protein is one row after TCRdb ran MiXCR on the RACE reads. The sample consists of 65,000 to 70,000 distinct CDR3 sequences, approximately 9.9% of them appearing once. Source: whole blood, taken in connection with sensitization to the hapten diphenylcyclopropenone (DPC). Every receptor here comes from a woman aged 45 to 65 with alopecia areata. Some clones in this sample may be carry-over from other donors' samples.

The chain uses TRBV7-9 and TRBJ2-2; D is unclear. With 6 bases removed from V and 2 bases from J, the gap between germline ends came to 10 bases. Per germline, CDR1 SEHNR and CDR2 FQNEAQ (reference sequence). The CDR3 spans 14 residues. CDR3 in DNA: TGTGCCAGCAGACACCAAAGAAACACCGGGGAGCTGTTTTTT. As protein: CASRHQRNTGELFF.

The chain couples TRBV19 to TRBJ1-5; D unresolved. Germline V gives CDR1 LNHDA, CDR2 SQIVND (reference sequence). V lost 1 base to trimming and J lost 1 base, with 8 bases between them. The CDR3 contains 15 residues. The CDR3 reads CASSIVLRSNQPQHF. In DNA form, the CDR3 reads TGTGCCAGTAGTATAGTGTTGAGGAGCAATCAGCCCCAGCATTTT.

This clonotype was counted between two and nine times. The V gene is TRBV20-1, the J gene TRBJ2-3; 13 bases fit TRBD2. Trimming removed 3 bases from V and 10 bases from J; junction bases left unmatched: 16. The CDR3 extends over 17 amino acids. Germline V CDR1 and CDR2: DFQATT, SNEGSKA (reference sequence). DNA for the CDR3: TGCAGTGCTAGTCGACTCGGACTAGCGGGAGTGGCTATGGCGCAGTATTTT. Protein sequence: CSASRLGLAGVAMAQYF.

There are a few counts of this clonotype. The CDR3 nucleotides are TGCAGCGTTGCGATACGGGGCGCGAACACCGGGGAGCTGTTTTTT. Translation: CSVAIRGANTGELFF. The chain uses TRBV29-1 and TRBJ2-2; D could derive from TRBD1 or TRBD2 (5 bases each). The V gene's germline CDR1 is SQVTM and CDR2 ANQGSEA. CDR3 size: 15 residues. The V and J ends lost 4 bases and 0 bases respectively, with 12 bases between them.

The chain is built from TRBV6-2 or TRBV6-3 and TRBJ1-1; D is perhaps TRBD1 (6 bases). The CDR3 runs to 14 residues. Germline loops: CDR1 MNHEY, CDR2 SVGEGT. V was clipped by 6 bases and J by 3 bases, with 14 bases between them. Here the CDR3 DNA reads TGTGCCAGCAGGTCTACAGGGATTTACACTGAAGCTTTCTTT. It specifies CASRSTGIYTEAFF.

The rearrangement uses TRBV20-1 and TRBJ1-5; D gene unclear. V lost 3 bases to trimming and J lost 5 bases, with 11 bases between them. This CDR3 is 13 amino acids long. The V gene's germline CDR1 is DFQATT and CDR2 SNEGSKA (reference sequence). Here the CDR3 DNA reads TGCAGTGCTAGTAACCTCGATTATCAGCCCCAGCATTTT. Residues: CSASNLDYQPQHF.

This clonotype is deemed medium-sized. This sequence joins TRBV6-2 or TRBV6-3 and TRBJ1-5; 8 bases map to TRBD1. CDR1 is MNHEY, CDR2 SVGEGT, per germline. V lost 6 bases and J lost 5; bases outside the gene matches: 9. This CDR3 region has 15 residues. Written as DNA, the CDR3 is TGTGCCAGCAGCAGGACAGGGTGGACTCATCAGCCCCAGCATTTT. This encodes CASSRTGWTHQPQHF.

This clonotype showed up just a few times. V is TRBV7-2 and J is TRBJ2-1; 8 bases agree with TRBD2. The CDR3 covers 13 residues. The V segment lost 3 bases and the J segment 16 bases; nucleotides outside the gene matches: 11. The germline V gene encodes CDR1 SGHTA and CDR2 FQGNSA. CDR3 DNA: TGTGCCAGCAGCTTCAAAGGGACTAGTTCTTTTTTCTTC. Translating gives CASSFKGTSSFFF.

In its sample, this clonotype was seen many times. This chain connects TRBV28 to TRBJ2-1; tentative D call: TRBD2 (6 bases). The CDR3 spans 13 residues. The V and J ends lost 3 bases and 14 bases respectively, with 17 bases between them. Germline V gives CDR1 MDHEN, CDR2 SYDVKM. The CDR3 DNA reads TGTGCCAGCAGTTTGGGGGGTTTGGTAATTAAGTTCTTC. This translates into CASSLGGLVIKFF.

The chain employs TRBV7-2 and TRBJ1-3; D not resolved. The CDR3 length is 14 residues. Per germline, CDR1 SGHTA and CDR2 FQGNSA. V dropped 5 bases and J dropped 0 bases, with 8 bases sitting between them. Here the CDR3 reads CASSPLGSGNTIYF. In DNA form, the CDR3 reads TGTGCCAGCAGCCCTTTAGGCTCTGGAAACACCATATATTTT.

The gene calls are TRBV10-3 and TRBJ2-2, with 8 bases matching TRBD1. Germline loops: CDR1 ENHRY, CDR2 SYGVKD. This CDR3 has 17 amino acids. The junction had 12 bases not matched to a gene; V was cut back by 4 bases and J by 5 bases. The CDR3 is CAISAGLGTGRTGELFF. CDR3 coding DNA: TGTGCCATCAGTGCGGGACTCGGGACAGGACGTACCGGGGAGCTGTTTTTT.

A few counts support this clonotype. The chain carries TRBV12-3 or TRBV12-4 and TRBJ2-7; D unclear. Trimming removed 6 bases from V and 6 bases from J, with 15 bases in between. The CDR3 totals 13 residues. The CDR3 here is CASSLFGVREQYF. Written as DNA, the CDR3 is TGTGCCAGCAGCCTCTTTGGTGTCCGCGAGCAGTACTTC.

This clonotype was picked up a small number of times. The chain combines TRBV7-2 with TRBJ2-1; 10 bases match TRBD2. Trimming cost V 6 bases and J 5 bases; bases outside gene matches: 7. Germline V gene lookup returns CDR1 SGHTA and CDR2 FQGNSA. The CDR3 has 15 residues. DNA of the CDR3: TGTGCCAGCAGGAAATTAGCGGGGGGTAACAATGAGCAGTTCTTC. Amino acid sequence: CASRKLAGGNNEQFF.

This clonotype showed up just a few times. The V gene is TRBV28, the J gene TRBJ2-7, with D tentatively TRBD1 or TRBD2 (6 bases each). Trimming pared 5 bases from V and 0 bases from J, leaving 14 bases between. Germline lookup yields CDR1 MDHEN and CDR2 SYDVKM. There are 15 residues in the CDR3. The CDR3 loop is CASSVGGGLSYEQYF. Here the CDR3 DNA reads TGTGCCAGCAGTGTAGGAGGGGGGCTCTCCTACGAGCAGTACTTC.

This clonotype was detected ten times or more. The genes are TRBV28 and TRBJ2-7; tentatively, D is TRBD1 (5 bases). The CDR3 is 14 amino acids. Germline V gene data show CDR1 as MDHEN and CDR2 as SYDVKM. Deletions cut 5 bases from V and 0 bases from J, with 11 bases between. The CDR3 DNA is TGTGCCAGCAGTGGACACAGTTACTCCTACGAGCAGTACTTC. As protein: CASSGHSYSYEQYF.

In this sample, this clonotype turned up many times. The chain is built from TRBV18 and TRBJ1-5, with no clear D. V was cut by 2 bases and J by 0 bases, with 8 bases left in between. The CDR3 has 15 amino acids. Germline V CDR1 and CDR2: KGHSH, LQKENI. The CDR3 coding sequence is TGTGCCAGCTCACCAGTAACGAATAGCAATCAGCCCCAGCATTTT. Translating it yields CASSPVTNSNQPQHF.

The sample holds a few counts of this clonotype. The chain joins TRBV6-5 to TRBJ2-5; 7 bases line up with TRBD2. CDR3 length equals 12 residues. Per germline, CDR1 MNHEY and CDR2 SVGAGI. V lost 2 bases and J lost 10; bases outside the gene matches: 4. CDR3 nucleotides: TGTGCCAGCAGTTACGGGACTAAGGTCCAGTACTTC. Protein: CASSYGTKVQYF.

This clonotype was recorded a few times. The rearrangement uses TRBV7-2 and TRBJ2-1; TRBD2 matches at 8 bases. CDR3 size: 17 residues. Germline V CDR1 and CDR2: SGHTA, FQGNSA. The ends lost 5 bases at V and 8 bases at J; junction bases unmatched: 17. The CDR3 region has the DNA TGTGCCAGCAGCCCGATAGCGGGGCTATCACGAGGCGATGAGCAGTTCTTC. Amino acid sequence: CASSPIAGLSRGDEQFF.

The chain couples TRBV29-1 to TRBJ2-5; possible D gene TRBD2, 6 bases. Germline V gives CDR1 SQVTM, CDR2 ANQGSEA. The V end was cut by 4 bases, the J end by 2 bases, with 14 bases between. The CDR3 totals 14 residues. CDR3 sequence: CSVGDPGLQETQYF. As DNA, the CDR3 is TGCAGCGTTGGAGACCCGGGACTTCAAGAGACCCAGTACTTC.

This clonotype was seen repeatedly, ten times or more. V and J are TRBV2 and TRBJ1-1; no reliable D call. Trimming pared 7 bases from V and 0 bases from J, leaving 9 bases between. The CDR3 is made up of 13 amino acids. The germline CDR1 and CDR2 sequences are SNHLY and FYNNEI. The CDR3 nucleotides read TGTGCCAGCACAAGAGGGATGAACACTGAAGCTTTCTTT. This gives the protein CASTRGMNTEAFF.

This sequence joins TRBV10-3 and TRBJ2-5, with TRBD2 matching 16 bases. The ends lost 3 bases at V and 5 bases at J; junction bases unmatched: 12. The CDR3 sequence is 19 residues long. Germline CDR1 and CDR2: ENHRY and SYGVKD. CDR3 DNA: TGTGCCATCAGTGAATCCGGGACTAGCGGGAGGGCCGGGTTCGAGACCCAGTACTTC. Its protein is CAISESGTSGRAGFETQYF.

The CDR3 reads CASSFDSGTRYNEQFF. In nucleotides, the CDR3 is TGTGCCAGCAGCTTTGATAGCGGGACCCGCTACAATGAGCAGTTCTTC. The rearrangement uses TRBV7-2 and TRBJ2-1; 8 bases agree with TRBD2. The CDR3 sequence is 16 residues long. After removal of 3 bases from V and 3 bases from J, the junction contained 7 bases not matched to a gene. Germline V gene lookup returns CDR1 SGHTA and CDR2 FQGNSA.

This clonotype was recorded many times. The rearrangement uses TRBV12-3 or TRBV12-4 and TRBJ2-7; D gene ambiguous. CDR3 length: 14 amino acids. V dropped 6 bases and J dropped 1 base, with 13 bases sitting between them. Written as DNA, the CDR3 is TGTGCCAGCAGCCCCATATTAGTGTCCTACGAGCAGTACTTC. This gives the protein CASSPILVSYEQYF.

This clonotype showed up many times. The rearrangement links TRBV28 to TRBJ2-3; D remains ambiguous. Trimming removed 5 bases at V and 0 bases at J, with 15 bases between. Germline V gene lookup returns CDR1 MDHEN and CDR2 SYDVKM. The CDR3 has 16 residues. The CDR3 DNA reads TGTGCCAGCAGTGTCCGGACGGCTGGTAGCACAGATACGCAGTATTTT. This encodes CASSVRTAGSTDTQYF.

This clonotype was seen ten or more times. This chain connects TRBV27 to TRBJ2-5; 10 nucleotides agree with TRBD2. Per the germline V gene, CDR1 is MNHEY and CDR2 is SMNVEV (reference sequence). V was clipped by 0 bases and J by 5 bases; unmatched bases: 9. The CDR3 has 17 residues. CDR3 sequence (DNA): TGTGCCAGCAGTTTATCCGTTGGTCTAGCGGGAGATGAGACCCAGTACTTC. The encoded protein is CASSLSVGLAGDETQYF.

This clonotype was counted ten times or more. CDR3 in DNA: TGTGCCACCAGTGATAACAGGGGGCGCGATGAAAAACTGTTTTTT. Translating it yields CATSDNRGRDEKLFF. V gene TRBV24-1 combines with J gene TRBJ1-4; TRBD1 matches at 9 bases. Germline V CDR1 and CDR2: KGHDR, SFDVKD. With 3 bases clipped from V and 6 bases from J, the junction kept 4 bases outside the gene matches. The CDR3 contains 15 residues.